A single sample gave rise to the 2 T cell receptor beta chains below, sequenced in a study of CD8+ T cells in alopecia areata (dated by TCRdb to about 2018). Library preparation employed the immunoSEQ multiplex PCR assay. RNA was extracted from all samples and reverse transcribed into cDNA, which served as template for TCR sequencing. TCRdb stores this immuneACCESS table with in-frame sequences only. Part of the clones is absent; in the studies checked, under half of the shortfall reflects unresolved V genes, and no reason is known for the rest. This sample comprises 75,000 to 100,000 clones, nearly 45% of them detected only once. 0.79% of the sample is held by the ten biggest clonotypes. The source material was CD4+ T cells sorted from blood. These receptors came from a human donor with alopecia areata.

CDR3 nucleotides: TGCAGCGTGCTACTGACCCAAAATTCACCCCTCCACTTT. This translates into CSVLLTQNSPLHF. This chain links TRBV29-1 with TRBJ1-6; D is ambiguous. CDR3 size: 13 residues. CDR1 and CDR2 (germline): SQVTM, ANQGSEA. V lost 6 bases, J lost 7 bases, and 13 bases lay in between.

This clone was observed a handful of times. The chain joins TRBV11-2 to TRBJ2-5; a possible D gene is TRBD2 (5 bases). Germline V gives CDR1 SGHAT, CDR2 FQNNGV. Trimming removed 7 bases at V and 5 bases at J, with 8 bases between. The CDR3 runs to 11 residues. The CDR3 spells CASTRGETQYF. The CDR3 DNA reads TGTGCCAGCACCCGAGGGGAGACCCAGTACTTC.